A selection of T cell receptor beta chains follows, all from one sample in a study of CD8 T cells in Susac syndrome. TCRdb reprocessed the immunoSEQ multiplex PCR reads with MiXCR, giving one entry per CDR3 protein. The sample carries 140,000 or so distinct CDR3 sequences, roughly 95% recorded once. The sequenced sample was CD4+ T cells from PBMCs. These receptors were collected from a human donor with Susac syndrome. CDR3s include the opening cysteine and the closing phenylalanine or tryptophan. The order of the fields is V gene, CDR3 length, D gene, J gene, clone size, CDR3 DNA, CDR3 protein. The D gene is left open where the match is weak. Size is stated for part of the rows, as once, few or many counts, or as a class when the clone is expanded.

v_call: TRBV14
cdr3_length: 16
d_call: -
j_call: TRBJ2-7
clone_size: -
cdr3_nt: TGTGCCAGCAGCCCTACCCGACAAGGGGGGAGATACGAGCAGTACTTC
cdr3_aa: CASSPTRQGGRYEQYF

v_call: TRBV7-9
cdr3_length: 14
d_call: TRBD1
j_call: TRBJ2-5
clone_size: -
cdr3_nt: TGTGCCAGCAGCGCCGGGACAGGGCAAGAGACCCAGTACTTC
cdr3_aa: CASSAGTGQETQYF

v_call: TRBV20-1
cdr3_length: 13
d_call: -
j_call: TRBJ2-5
clone_size: -
cdr3_nt: TGCAGTGCCCGGACGGGGGACCAAGAGACCCAGTACTTC
cdr3_aa: CSARTGDQETQYF

v_call: TRBV29-1
cdr3_length: 14
d_call: -
j_call: TRBJ2-1
clone_size: once
cdr3_nt: TGCAGCGTTGGTCGGAGGATGTCGGGCAATGAGCAGTTCTTC
cdr3_aa: CSVGRRMSGNEQFF

v_call: TRBV25-1
cdr3_length: 13
d_call: TRBD2
j_call: TRBJ2-7
clone_size: once
cdr3_nt: TGTGCCAGCGGGGGACTAGCGGGGACCGAGCAGTACTTC
cdr3_aa: CASGGLAGTEQYF

v_call: TRBV25-1
cdr3_length: 14
d_call: -
j_call: TRBJ2-7
clone_size: once
cdr3_nt: TGTGCCAGCAGTGAGCTGGACAAAGCCTACGGGCAGTACTTC
cdr3_aa: CASSELDKAYGQYF

v_call: TRBV12-3/TRBV12-4
cdr3_length: 12
d_call: -
j_call: TRBJ2-7
clone_size: -
cdr3_nt: TGTGCCAGCAGCCCCGGGACACCTCGGCAGTACTTC
cdr3_aa: CASSPGTPRQYF

v_call: TRBV7-2
cdr3_length: 14
d_call: -
j_call: TRBJ2-4
clone_size: -
cdr3_nt: TGTGCCAGCAGCCCTAGGGACGGTAAAAACATTCAGTACTTC
cdr3_aa: CASSPRDGKNIQYF

v_call: TRBV5-6
cdr3_length: 13
d_call: -
j_call: TRBJ2-7
clone_size: -
cdr3_nt: TGTGCCAGCAGCTCCGGTCGCCAAGGCGAGCAGTACTTC
cdr3_aa: CASSSGRQGEQYF

v_call: TRBV2
cdr3_length: 15
d_call: TRBD2
j_call: TRBJ2-3
clone_size: -
cdr3_nt: TGTGCCACGACTAGCGGGGGGGCCTGGTCGGATACGCAGTATTTT
cdr3_aa: CATTSGGAWSDTQYF

v_call: TRBV20-1
cdr3_length: 14
d_call: TRBD2
j_call: TRBJ2-3
clone_size: -
cdr3_nt: TGCAGTGCTAGACCGGCTAGCGGGATCAATACGCAGTATTTT
cdr3_aa: CSARPASGINTQYF

v_call: TRBV9
cdr3_length: 14
d_call: -
j_call: TRBJ2-7
clone_size: -
cdr3_nt: TGTGCCAGCAGCGTAGCACCTACAGGGACGGGGCAGTACTTC
cdr3_aa: CASSVAPTGTGQYF

v_call: TRBV10-3
cdr3_length: 16
d_call: TRBD2
j_call: TRBJ2-7
clone_size: -
cdr3_nt: TGTGCCATCAGTGAAGCGGCTAGCGGGAGAGCGGTCGAGCAGTACTTC
cdr3_aa: CAISEAASGRAVEQYF

v_call: TRBV3-1
cdr3_length: 15
d_call: -
j_call: TRBJ1-4
clone_size: -
cdr3_nt: TGTGCCAGCAGCCAAGATGTGTTACAGAATGAAAAACTGTTTTTT
cdr3_aa: CASSQDVLQNEKLFF

v_call: TRBV15
cdr3_length: 15
d_call: TRBD1
j_call: TRBJ1-1
clone_size: -
cdr3_nt: TGTGCCACCAGCAGGAGACAGGGGGCAGGAACTGAAGCTTTCTTT
cdr3_aa: CATSRRQGAGTEAFF

v_call: TRBV3-1
cdr3_length: 18
d_call: -
j_call: TRBJ2-5
clone_size: -
cdr3_nt: TGTGCCAGCAGCCATCCTCCGTCTGGCGGTCCCCCCGGAAAGACCCAGTACTTC
cdr3_aa: CASSHPPSGGPPGKTQYF

v_call: TRBV20-1
cdr3_length: 14
d_call: TRBD2
j_call: TRBJ2-7
clone_size: -
cdr3_nt: TGCAGTGCTGGGACTAGCGGGGGGAGCCACGAGCAGTACTTC
cdr3_aa: CSAGTSGGSHEQYF

v_call: TRBV29-1
cdr3_length: 14
d_call: -
j_call: TRBJ2-3
clone_size: once
cdr3_nt: TGCAGCGTTGTCGGTGGGGTTGGCACAGATACGCAGTATTTT
cdr3_aa: CSVVGGVGTDTQYF

v_call: TRBV2
cdr3_length: 20
d_call: TRBD1
j_call: TRBJ1-2
clone_size: -
cdr3_nt: TGTGCCAGCAGTGAGGCTAGACCGGGACAGGGGTCCCTTTGGAGCTATGGCTACACCTTC
cdr3_aa: CASSEARPGQGSLWSYGYTF

v_call: TRBV25-1
cdr3_length: 12
d_call: -
j_call: TRBJ2-7
clone_size: once
cdr3_nt: TGTGCCAGCAGGGCGACTCAGGCGGGGCAGTACTTC
cdr3_aa: CASRATQAGQYF

v_call: TRBV2
cdr3_length: 14
d_call: -
j_call: TRBJ2-4
clone_size: -
cdr3_nt: TGTGCCAGCAAGGTGGAGAAAGCCAAAAACATTCAGTACTTC
cdr3_aa: CASKVEKAKNIQYF

v_call: TRBV27
cdr3_length: 14
d_call: TRBD1
j_call: TRBJ1-1
clone_size: -
cdr3_nt: TGTGCCAGCAGTTCCCGGACAGGGAACACTGAAGCTTTCTTT
cdr3_aa: CASSSRTGNTEAFF

v_call: TRBV7-6
cdr3_length: 15
d_call: -
j_call: TRBJ2-2
clone_size: -
cdr3_nt: TGTGCCAGCAGCCGAAACACAGGGAGCGCCGGGGAGCTGTTTTTT
cdr3_aa: CASSRNTGSAGELFF

v_call: TRBV6-5
cdr3_length: 12
d_call: -
j_call: TRBJ1-1
clone_size: -
cdr3_nt: TGTGCCAGCAGCTCCAGGGTTGGTGAAGCTTTCTTT
cdr3_aa: CASSSRVGEAFF

v_call: TRBV6-5
cdr3_length: 11
d_call: -
j_call: TRBJ1-2
clone_size: -
cdr3_nt: TGTGCCAGCACGAAAGGGTCGAGCTACACCTTC
cdr3_aa: CASTKGSSYTF

v_call: TRBV5-4
cdr3_length: 13
d_call: -
j_call: TRBJ2-4
clone_size: few
cdr3_nt: TGTGCCAGCAGCCTTCTCCAGGGGAGCATTCAGTACTTC
cdr3_aa: CASSLLQGSIQYF

v_call: TRBV20-1
cdr3_length: 16
d_call: -
j_call: TRBJ2-1
clone_size: -
cdr3_nt: TGCAGTGCTAGAGATCCCTCCGGCAGCTCCTACAATGAGCAGTTCTTC
cdr3_aa: CSARDPSGSSYNEQFF

v_call: TRBV29-1
cdr3_length: 11
d_call: -
j_call: TRBJ2-1
clone_size: -
cdr3_nt: TGCAGCGTTGAATACGGGAGTGAGCAGTTCTTC
cdr3_aa: CSVEYGSEQFF

v_call: TRBV12-3/TRBV12-4
cdr3_length: 14
d_call: TRBD1
j_call: TRBJ2-7
clone_size: -
cdr3_nt: TGTGCCAGCAGTTATGGACAGGCGCCCTACGAGCAGTACTTC
cdr3_aa: CASSYGQAPYEQYF

v_call: TRBV9
cdr3_length: 17
d_call: TRBD2
j_call: TRBJ2-1
clone_size: -
cdr3_nt: TGTGCCAGCAGCCCACGAATTAGCGGGAGCTCCTACAATGAGCAGTTCTTC
cdr3_aa: CASSPRISGSSYNEQFF

v_call: TRBV20-1
cdr3_length: 12
d_call: -
j_call: TRBJ1-1
clone_size: -
cdr3_nt: TGCAGTGCTACCCGACAGACCACTGAAGCTTTCTTT
cdr3_aa: CSATRQTTEAFF

v_call: TRBV4-1
cdr3_length: 15
d_call: TRBD1
j_call: TRBJ2-7
clone_size: -
cdr3_nt: TGCGCCAGCAGCCAAGGTGGGACAGGGGTATACGAGCAGTACTTC
cdr3_aa: CASSQGGTGVYEQYF

v_call: TRBV25-1
cdr3_length: 14
d_call: -
j_call: TRBJ1-5
clone_size: -
cdr3_nt: TGTGCCAGCAGTGACCCAGGGGGCAATCAGCCCCAGCATTTT
cdr3_aa: CASSDPGGNQPQHF

v_call: TRBV20-1
cdr3_length: 14
d_call: -
j_call: TRBJ2-7
clone_size: -
cdr3_nt: TGCAGTGCTAGTGAGTCGGGCCGCTCCTACGAGCAGTACTTC
cdr3_aa: CSASESGRSYEQYF

v_call: TRBV7-9
cdr3_length: 16
d_call: -
j_call: TRBJ2-4
clone_size: -
cdr3_nt: TGTGCCAGCAGCGCTCAGGGGGAGGAGGCCAAAAACATTCAGTACTTC
cdr3_aa: CASSAQGEEAKNIQYF

v_call: TRBV25-1
cdr3_length: 14
d_call: -
j_call: TRBJ1-3
clone_size: -
cdr3_nt: TGTGCCAGCAGTGAAATTTTCTCTGGAAACACCATATATTTT
cdr3_aa: CASSEIFSGNTIYF

v_call: TRBV29-1
cdr3_length: 14
d_call: -
j_call: TRBJ1-2
clone_size: -
cdr3_nt: TGCAGCGCTACCCGGACAGTTTTGGGCTATGGCTACACCTTC
cdr3_aa: CSATRTVLGYGYTF

v_call: TRBV6-5
cdr3_length: 14
d_call: TRBD1
j_call: TRBJ1-1
clone_size: -
cdr3_nt: TGTGCCAGCAGAGGACAGGGGCAGAACACTGAAGCTTTCTTT
cdr3_aa: CASRGQGQNTEAFF

v_call: TRBV14
cdr3_length: 15
d_call: -
j_call: TRBJ2-2
clone_size: -
cdr3_nt: TGTGCCAGCAGCCAATTTCTTCCCGGCAACGGGGAGCTGTTTTTT
cdr3_aa: CASSQFLPGNGELFF

v_call: TRBV12-3/TRBV12-4
cdr3_length: 14
d_call: -
j_call: TRBJ2-2
clone_size: -
cdr3_nt: TGTGCCAGCAGGGAGGGGGCAGGCGTCGGGGAGCTGTTTTTT
cdr3_aa: CASREGAGVGELFF